This TCR beta chain derives from a study of CD8+CD57+ T cells in acquired aplastic anemia. Study in general: Sorted cells (CD4+ and CD8+) yielded DNA amounts that averaged about 3.1 ug.

This clonotype has a count of ten or more. Researchers used genomic DNA as the template to profile TCR beta VDJ and CDR3. One entry per CDR3 protein, called by TCRdb with MiXCR from the reads. Among about 200,000 distinct CDR3 sequences, roughly 50% were seen once, and the ten largest hold just under 20%. Sequencing involved patients with CD8+CD57+ cell expansion previously shown by flow cytometry. The CDR3 totals 14 residues. The germline V and J ends were trimmed by 1 base and 2 bases, with 9 bases remaining between them. Germline values: CDR1 LNHDA, CDR2 SQIVND (reference sequence). The receptor was isolated from a human donor with aplastic anemia. Sequencing used sorted CD4+, CD8+, or CD8+CD57+ T cells (not recorded which) from PBMCs. The genes are TRBV19 and TRBJ2-7, with D possibly matching TRBD2 (6 bases). The CDR3 DNA is TGTGCCAGTAGTATAGCCGGGGGAGCCTACGAGCAGTACTTC. Protein sequence: CASSIAGGAYEQYF.